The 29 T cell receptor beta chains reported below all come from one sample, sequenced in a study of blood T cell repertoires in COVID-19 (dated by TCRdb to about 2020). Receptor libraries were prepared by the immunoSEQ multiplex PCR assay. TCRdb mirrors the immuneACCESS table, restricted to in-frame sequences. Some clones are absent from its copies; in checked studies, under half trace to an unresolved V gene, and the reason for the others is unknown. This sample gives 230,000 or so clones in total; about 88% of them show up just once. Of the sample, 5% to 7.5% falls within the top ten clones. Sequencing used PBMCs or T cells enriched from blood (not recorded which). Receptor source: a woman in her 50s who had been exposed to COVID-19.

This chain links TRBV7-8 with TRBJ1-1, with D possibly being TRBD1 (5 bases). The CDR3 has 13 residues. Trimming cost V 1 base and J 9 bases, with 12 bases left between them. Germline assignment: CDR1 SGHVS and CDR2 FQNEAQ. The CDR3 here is CASSLGGGGKAFF. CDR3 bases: TGTGCCAGCAGCTTAGGGGGCGGGGGGAAAGCTTTCTTT.

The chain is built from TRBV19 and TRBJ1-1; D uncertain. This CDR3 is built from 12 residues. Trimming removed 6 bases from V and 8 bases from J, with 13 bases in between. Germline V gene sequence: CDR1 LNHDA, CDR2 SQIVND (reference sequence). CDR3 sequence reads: CASSPRAVEAFF. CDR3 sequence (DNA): TGTGCCAGTAGCCCCCGCGCGGTAGAAGCTTTCTTT. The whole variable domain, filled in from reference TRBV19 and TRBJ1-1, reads DGGITQSPKYLFRKEGQNVTLSCEQNLNHDAMYWYRQDPGQGLRLIYYSQIVNDFQKGDIAEGYSVSREKKESFPLTVTSAQKNPTAFYLCASSPRAVEAFFGQGTRLTVV.

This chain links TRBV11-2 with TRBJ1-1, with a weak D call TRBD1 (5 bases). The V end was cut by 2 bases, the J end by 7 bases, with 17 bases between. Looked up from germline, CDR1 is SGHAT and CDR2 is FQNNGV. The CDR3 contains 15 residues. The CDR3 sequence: CASSLNNPPGGEAFF. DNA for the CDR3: TGTGCCAGCAGCTTAAATAATCCCCCGGGGGGTGAAGCTTTCTTT.

The CDR3 DNA follows: TGTGCCAGCAGCGAGGGACAGGGACGAACAGATACGCAGTATTTT. Protein: CASSEGQGRTDTQYF. The chain employs TRBV2 and TRBJ2-3; the match to TRBD1 covers 9 bases. There are 15 residues in the CDR3. V lost 6 bases, J lost 3 bases, and 7 bases stayed unmatched. Germline CDR1 reads SNHLY; CDR2 reads FYNNEI.

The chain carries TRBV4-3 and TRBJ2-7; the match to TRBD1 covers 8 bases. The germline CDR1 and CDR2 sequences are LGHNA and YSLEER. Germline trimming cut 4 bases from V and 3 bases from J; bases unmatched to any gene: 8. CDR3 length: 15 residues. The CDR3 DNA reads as TGCGCCAGCAGCCTGAACAGGGGGGACCTCTACGAGCAGTACTTC. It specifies CASSLNRGDLYEQYF.

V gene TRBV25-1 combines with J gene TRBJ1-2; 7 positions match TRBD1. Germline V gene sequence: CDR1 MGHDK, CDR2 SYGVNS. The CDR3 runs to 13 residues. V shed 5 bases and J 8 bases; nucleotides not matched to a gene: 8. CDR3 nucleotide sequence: TGTGCCAGCAGTACGACAGGGCTTGAAGGCTACACCTTC. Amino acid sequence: CASSTTGLEGYTF.

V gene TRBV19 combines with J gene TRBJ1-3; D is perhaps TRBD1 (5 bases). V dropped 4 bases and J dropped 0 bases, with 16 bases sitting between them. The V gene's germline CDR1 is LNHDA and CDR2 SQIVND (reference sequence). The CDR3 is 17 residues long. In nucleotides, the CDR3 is TGTGCCAGTAGTACCCTTACAGGAGCCCACTCTGGAAACACCATATATTTT. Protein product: CASSTLTGAHSGNTIYF.

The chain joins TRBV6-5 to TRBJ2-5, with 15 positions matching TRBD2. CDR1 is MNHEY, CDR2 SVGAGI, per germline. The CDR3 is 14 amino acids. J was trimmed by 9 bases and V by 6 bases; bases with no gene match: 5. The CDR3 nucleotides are TGTGCCAGCAGCGGGACTAGCGGGGGGTGGTCCCAGTACTTC. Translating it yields CASSGTSGGWSQYF.

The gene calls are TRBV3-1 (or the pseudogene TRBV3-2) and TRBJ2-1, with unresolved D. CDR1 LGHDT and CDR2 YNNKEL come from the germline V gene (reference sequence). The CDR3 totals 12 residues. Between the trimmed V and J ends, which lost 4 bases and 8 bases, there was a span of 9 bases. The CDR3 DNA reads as TGTGCCAGCAGCCCCAGCGTTGATGAGCAGTTCTTC. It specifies CASSPSVDEQFF.

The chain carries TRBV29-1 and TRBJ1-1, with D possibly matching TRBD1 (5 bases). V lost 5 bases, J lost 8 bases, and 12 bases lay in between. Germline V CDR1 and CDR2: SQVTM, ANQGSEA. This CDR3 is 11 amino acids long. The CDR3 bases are TGCAGCGTTCGAGAACCAGGGGAAGCTTTCTTT. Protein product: CSVREPGEAFF.

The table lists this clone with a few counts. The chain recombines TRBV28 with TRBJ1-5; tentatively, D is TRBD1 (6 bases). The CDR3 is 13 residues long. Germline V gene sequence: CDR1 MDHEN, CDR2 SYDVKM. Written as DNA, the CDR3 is TGTGTCTCGAGAGGGGGGGACCATCAGCCCCAGCATTTT. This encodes CVSRGGDHQPQHF.

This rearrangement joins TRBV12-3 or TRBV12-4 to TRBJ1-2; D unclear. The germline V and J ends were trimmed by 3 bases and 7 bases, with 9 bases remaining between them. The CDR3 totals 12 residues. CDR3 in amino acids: CASSFGLAGYTF. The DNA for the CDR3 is TGTGCCAGCAGTTTTGGACTTGCTGGCTACACCTTC.

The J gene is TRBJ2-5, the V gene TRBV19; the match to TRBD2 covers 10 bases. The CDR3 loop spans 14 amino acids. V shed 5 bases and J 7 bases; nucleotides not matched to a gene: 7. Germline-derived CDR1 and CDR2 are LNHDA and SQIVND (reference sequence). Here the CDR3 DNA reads TGTGCCAGTAGTCCTAGCGGGGGTCCCAGGACCCAGTACTTC. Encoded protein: CASSPSGGPRTQYF.

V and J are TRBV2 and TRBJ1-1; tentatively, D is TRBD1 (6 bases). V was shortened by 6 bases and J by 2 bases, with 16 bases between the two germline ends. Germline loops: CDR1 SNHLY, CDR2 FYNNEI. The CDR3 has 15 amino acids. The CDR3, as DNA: TGTGCCAGCAGGAATTACAGGGAACCAAACACTGAAGCTTTCTTT. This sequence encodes CASRNYREPNTEAFF.

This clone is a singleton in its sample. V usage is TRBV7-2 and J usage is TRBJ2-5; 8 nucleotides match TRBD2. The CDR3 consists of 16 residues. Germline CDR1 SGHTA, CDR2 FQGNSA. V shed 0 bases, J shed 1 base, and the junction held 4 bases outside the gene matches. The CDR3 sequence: CASSLAAGGPQETQYF. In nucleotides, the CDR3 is TGTGCCAGCAGCTTAGCGGCGGGGGGACCCCAAGAGACCCAGTACTTC. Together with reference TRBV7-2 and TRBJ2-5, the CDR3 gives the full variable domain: GAGVSQSPSNKVTEKGKDVELRCDPISGHTALYWYRQSLGQGLEFLIYFQGNSAPDKSGLPSDRFSAERTGGSVSTLTIQRTQQEDSAVYLCASSLAAGGPQETQYFGPGTRLLVL.

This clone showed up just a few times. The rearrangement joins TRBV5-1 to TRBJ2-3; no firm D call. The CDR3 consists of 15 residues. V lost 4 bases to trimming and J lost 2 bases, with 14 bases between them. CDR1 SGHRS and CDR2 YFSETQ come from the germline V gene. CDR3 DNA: TGCGCCAGCAGCCGCTCACTATCCCCCACAGATACGCAGTATTTT. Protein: CASSRSLSPTDTQYF.

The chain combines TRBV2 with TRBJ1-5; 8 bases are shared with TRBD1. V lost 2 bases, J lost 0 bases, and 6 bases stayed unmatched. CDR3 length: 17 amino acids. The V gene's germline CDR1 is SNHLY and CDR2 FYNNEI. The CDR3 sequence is CASSETGTGYSNQPQHF. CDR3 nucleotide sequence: TGTGCCAGCAGTGAAACGGGGACAGGCTATAGCAATCAGCCCCAGCATTTT.

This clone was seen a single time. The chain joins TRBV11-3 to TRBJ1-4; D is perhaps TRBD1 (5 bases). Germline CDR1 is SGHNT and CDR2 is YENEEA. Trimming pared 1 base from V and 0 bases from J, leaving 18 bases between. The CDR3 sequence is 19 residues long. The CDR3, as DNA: TGTGCCAGCAGCTTAGTGGCCCCGCAGGGCCTGGCAACTAATGAAAAACTGTTTTTT. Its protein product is CASSLVAPQGLATNEKLFF. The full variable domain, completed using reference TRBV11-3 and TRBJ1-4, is EAGVVQSPRYKIIEKKQPVAFWCNPISGHNTLYWYLQNLGQGPELLIRYENEEAVDDSQLPKDRFSAERLKGVDSTLKIQPAELGDSAVYLCASSLVAPQGLATNEKLFFGSGTQLSVL.

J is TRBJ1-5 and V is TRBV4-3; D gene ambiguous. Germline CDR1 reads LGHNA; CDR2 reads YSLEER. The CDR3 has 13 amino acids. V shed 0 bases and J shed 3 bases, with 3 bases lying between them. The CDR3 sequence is CASSQDLNQPQHF. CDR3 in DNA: TGCGCCAGCAGCCAAGACCTCAATCAGCCCCAGCATTTT.

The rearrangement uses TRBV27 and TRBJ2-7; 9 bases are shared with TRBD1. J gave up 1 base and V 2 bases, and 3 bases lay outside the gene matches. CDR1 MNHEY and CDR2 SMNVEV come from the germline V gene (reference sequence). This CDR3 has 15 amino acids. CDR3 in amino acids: CASSLVGQGSYEQYF. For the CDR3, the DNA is TGTGCCAGCAGTTTAGTGGGACAGGGATCCTACGAGCAGTACTTC.

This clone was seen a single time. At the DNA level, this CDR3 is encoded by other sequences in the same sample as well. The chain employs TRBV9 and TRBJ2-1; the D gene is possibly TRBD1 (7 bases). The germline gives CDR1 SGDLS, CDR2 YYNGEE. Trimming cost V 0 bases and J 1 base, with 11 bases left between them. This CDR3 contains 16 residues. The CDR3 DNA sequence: TGTGCCAGCAGCGTAGTATCAGGGGGGTCCTACAATGAGCAGTTCTTC. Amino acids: CASSVVSGGSYNEQFF.

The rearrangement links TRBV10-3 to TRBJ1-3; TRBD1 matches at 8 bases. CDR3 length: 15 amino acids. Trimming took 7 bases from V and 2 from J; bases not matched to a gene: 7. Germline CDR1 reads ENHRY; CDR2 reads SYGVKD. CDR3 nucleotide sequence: TGTGCCATCACGGGAAGACAGGGGCCTGGAAACACCATATATTTT. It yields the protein CAITGRQGPGNTIYF.

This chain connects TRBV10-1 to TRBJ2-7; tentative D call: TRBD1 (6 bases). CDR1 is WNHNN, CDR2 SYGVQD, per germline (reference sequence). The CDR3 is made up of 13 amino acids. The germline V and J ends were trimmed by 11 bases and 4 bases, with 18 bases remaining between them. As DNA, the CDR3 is TGCGCCGCCCTTTGCAGGGGCCGGTACGAGCAGTACTTC. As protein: CAALCRGRYEQYF.

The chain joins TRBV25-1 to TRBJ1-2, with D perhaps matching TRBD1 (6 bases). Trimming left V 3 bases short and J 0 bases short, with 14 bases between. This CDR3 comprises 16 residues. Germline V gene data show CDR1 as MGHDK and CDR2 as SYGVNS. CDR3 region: CASSDQQGLANYGYTF. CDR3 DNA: TGTGCCAGCAGTGACCAACAGGGCCTCGCTAACTATGGCTACACCTTC.

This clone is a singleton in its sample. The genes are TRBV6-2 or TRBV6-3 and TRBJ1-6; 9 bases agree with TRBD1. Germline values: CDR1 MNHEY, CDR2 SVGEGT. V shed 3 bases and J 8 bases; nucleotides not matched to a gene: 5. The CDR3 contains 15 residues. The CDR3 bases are TGTGCCAGCAGTTATTGGGGACAGGGTTATTCACCCCTCCACTTT. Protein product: CASSYWGQGYSPLHF.

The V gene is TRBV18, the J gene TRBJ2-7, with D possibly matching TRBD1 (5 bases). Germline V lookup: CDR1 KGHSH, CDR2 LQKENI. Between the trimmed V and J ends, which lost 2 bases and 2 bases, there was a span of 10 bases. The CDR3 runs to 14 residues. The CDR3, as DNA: TGTGCCAGCTCACCAGCAGGGCACCCCTACGAGCAGTACTTC. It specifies CASSPAGHPYEQYF.

This CDR3 is CASSLGQGGNTIYF. The CDR3 nucleotides read TGTGCCAGCAGCTTGGGACAGGGTGGAAACACCATATATTTT. V usage is TRBV7-2 and J usage is TRBJ1-3; 9 nucleotides align to TRBD1. Germline lookup yields CDR1 SGHTA and CDR2 FQGNSA. The V segment lost 3 bases and the J segment 3 bases; nucleotides outside the gene matches: 0. The CDR3 is 14 residues long.

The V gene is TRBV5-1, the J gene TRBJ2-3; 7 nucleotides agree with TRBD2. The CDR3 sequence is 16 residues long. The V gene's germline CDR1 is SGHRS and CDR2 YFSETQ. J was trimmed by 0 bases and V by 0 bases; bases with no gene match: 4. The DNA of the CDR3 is TGCGCCAGCAGCTTGGGATCTAGCGGTAGCACAGATACGCAGTATTTT. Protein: CASSLGSSGSTDTQYF.

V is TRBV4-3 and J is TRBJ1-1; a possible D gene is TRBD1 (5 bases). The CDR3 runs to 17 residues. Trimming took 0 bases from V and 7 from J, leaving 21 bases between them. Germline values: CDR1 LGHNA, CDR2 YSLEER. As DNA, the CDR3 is TGCGCCAGCAGCCAAGAAATGATCCAGGGTGAATCGAGTGAAGCTTTCTTT. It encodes CASSQEMIQGESSEAFF.